The 4 T cell receptor beta chains given below trace back to one sample, sequenced in a study of blood T cell repertoires in COVID-19. The data were produced by immunoSEQ multiplex PCR, yet TCRdb's version contains in-frame clones alone and is incomplete. The sample holds tens of thousands of clones, around 83% seen once. Sequencing was carried out using peripheral blood. Receptors were obtained from a human donor with acute or convalescent COVID-19. The donor label of this sample is uncertain.

This rearrangement joins TRBV3-1 (or the pseudogene TRBV3-2) to TRBJ1-2; TRBD1 agrees at 9 bases. Germline V gives CDR1 LGHDT, CDR2 YNNKEL (reference sequence). Germline trimming cut 1 base from V and 1 base from J; bases unmatched to any gene: 10. The CDR3 is made up of 18 amino acids. The CDR3 region has the DNA TGTGCCAGCAGCCAAGGCCCGCCCCGACAGGGGGGTAACTATGGCTACACCTTC. As protein: CASSQGPPRQGGNYGYTF.

The chain employs TRBV5-4 and TRBJ2-2, with D unresolved. The CDR3 spans 13 residues. From germline, CDR1 is SGHNT and CDR2 YYREEE (reference sequence). V was trimmed by 4 bases and J by 6 bases, leaving 10 bases between them. CDR3 DNA sequence: TGTGCCAGCAGCGCGGAGCCGGCCGGGGAGCTGTTTTTT. Its translation is CASSAEPAGELFF.

The J gene is TRBJ2-7, the V gene TRBV2, with D perhaps TRBD1 (6 bases). The CDR3 has 12 amino acids. Germline V lookup: CDR1 SNHLY, CDR2 FYNNEI. Trimming removed 11 bases from V and 2 bases from J, with 13 bases in between. The CDR3 here is CALGQGTYEQYF. CDR3 nucleotides: TGTGCCCTTGGGCAGGGGACCTACGAGCAGTACTTC.

This clone was picked up one time. The V call is TRBV19, the J call TRBJ1-2; 9 nucleotides match TRBD1. Germline V CDR1 and CDR2: LNHDA, SQIVND (reference sequence). V gave up 4 bases and J gave up 5 bases; unmatched junction bases: 5. The CDR3 has 14 amino acids. CDR3 region: CASSKDRGPYGYTF. The CDR3 DNA follows: TGTGCCAGTAGTAAGGACAGGGGCCCGTATGGCTACACCTTC.